The text below deals with one T cell receptor (beta chain). This clone's antigen is unknown. Base qualities are missing; no much larger clone stands one base away. The junction shows trimming of 4 bases on V and 2 bases on J, plus 8 bases between the germline ends. CDR1 and CDR2 are read off the germline V gene as SNHLY and FYNNEI. Including cysteine and phenylalanine, the CDR3 has 13 amino acids. The DNA shown is the 39-base CDR3, in frame from base 1. Explained via the paper, the time point label denotes: blood 4 weeks post-SBRT, at nephrectomy. Reading the label with the study, this specimen's treatment or condition is: 15 Gy SBRT to primary tumor, nephrectomy 4 weeks later. Samples came from a clinical trial, in which primary renal cell carcinomas received 15 Gy stereotactic body radiation therapy followed by nephrectomy 4 weeks later. To follow tumor-enriched clonotypes, serial peripheral blood was collected from radiation-treated patients at baseline and at 2 weeks and 4 weeks after SBRT. All patients had renal cell carcinoma with clear cell pathology. Genomic DNA for TCR sequencing was prepared using the QIAamp DNA Blood Mini Kit (Qiagen). The analyses included only samples that passed all quality control checks.

The sample belongs to a study of radiation and T cells in renal cell carcinoma (dated by TCRdb to the early 2020s). In terms of the full investigation: TCR beta sequencing covered 50 or so samples in total, comprising some 26 tumors and approximately 27 peripheral blood samples. In the approximately 53 samples combined, roughly 4.4 million unique CDR3 nucleotide sequences were found, encoding approximately 2,800,000 unique CDR3 amino acid sequences. The final blood draw took place at 4 weeks after radiation, the same time as nephrectomy. Points the paper makes about the study in general: Changes in the blood repertoire were not tracked past 4 weeks after treatment. In blood, the top tumor clonotypes increased from baseline to 2 weeks after radiation and then shrank by 4 weeks, which suggests a temporary expansion of tumor-resident clones. Because the trial had a single-armed design, the trial could not examine how radiation dose or scheduling affected the TCR repertoire. Because pretreatment tumor biopsies were not available, the study could not determine whether clonotypes were already present within the tumor at baseline.

The immunoSEQ kit was used, according to the manufacturer's recommendations, to generate TCR beta libraries from genomic DNA. To prepare libraries, a first multiplex PCR with proprietary primers was run, followed by a second PCR that added unique barcodes, and a bead cleanup was done after each round. A positive control reaction and a negative control reaction, both provided in the kit, were run with every batch of samples. The final libraries were assessed on an Agilent 4200 TapeStation D1000 ScreenTape, pooled by volume, and quantified by qPCR. An Illumina NextSeq500 fitted with a MidOutput 150-cycle cartridge performed the sequencing, running 156 Read1 cycles and 15 Index1 cycles with the kit's custom primers. The pooled library was loaded at approximately 0.92 pM with around 20% PhiX control spiked in. Processing in the source paper ran as follows. The vendor-processed data were analyzed in R, and a clonotype was defined as all T cells that share the same CDR3 nucleotide sequence. In the clone abundance analyses, frequencies in each sample were normalized to that sample's 10,000 most abundant clones. Before analysis, public T cell clones were removed, and these numbered fewer than six per sample on average. Tumor-enriched and baseline blood-enriched clonotypes were defined by at least a 32-fold difference in abundance between compartments. Clonotypes expanded or contracted between blood time points were identified with a beta-binomial differential abundance model. Similarity between tumor and blood repertoires was quantified using the Baroni-Urbani and Buser coefficient, and groups were compared with two-tailed Wilcoxon tests in R. TCRdb carries this immuneACCESS record with in-frame sequences only. Its versions omit some clonotypes, under half of them owing to an unresolved V gene in the studies checked, with the rest unexplained. That table is the source of V, J and clone size, and D and trimming were worked out from the DNA. This sample is represented by around 170,000 clones; about 87% of them were singletons. Approximately 10% of the sample belongs to the ten largest clones.

The rearranged chain carries TRBV2 and TRBJ2-5; no D segment can be confidently identified. Sample: blood, taken from a patient whose treatment included radiotherapy and nephrectomy. This receptor was identified in a woman aged 45 to 65 with renal cell carcinoma. This receptor has the CDR3 CASSVFPQETQYF. The sequenced DNA: TGTGCCAGCAGTGTATTCCCACAAGAGACCCAGTACTTC.